This is a list of T cell receptor beta chains from one sample in a study of graft-versus-host responses after intestinal transplantation. These receptors' antigens are unknown. Sequencing used immunoSEQ multiplex PCR; TCRdb keeps in-frame clones, though not all of them. The data contain fewer than 95,000 clones, about 94% of them singletons. The starting material was unstimulated CD4+ T cells sorted from spleen or lymph node cells, obtained before transplant. The receptor set was obtained from a human donor who was the organ donor for an intestinal transplant. Both conserved end residues are part of each CDR3. Clone size, where shown, is once, few, many, or a class for clones that have expanded.

v_call: TRBV27
clone_size: -
j_call: TRBJ2-7
cdr3_aa: CASRPRDRGHEQYF

v_call: TRBV7-9
clone_size: -
j_call: TRBJ2-2
cdr3_aa: CASSASGGSGELFF

v_call: TRBV5-1
clone_size: few
j_call: TRBJ1-1
cdr3_aa: CASSLGGQGYEAFF

v_call: TRBV11-1
clone_size: -
j_call: TRBJ2-3
cdr3_aa: CASSPTLAGGLDTQYF

v_call: TRBV11-2
clone_size: -
j_call: TRBJ1-1
cdr3_aa: CASSLIPQGAHTEAFF

v_call: TRBV5-6
clone_size: -
j_call: TRBJ2-7
cdr3_aa: CASSYRDRGSYEQYF

v_call: TRBV28
clone_size: -
j_call: TRBJ1-2
cdr3_aa: CASSSPGTGDGYTF

v_call: TRBV5-5
clone_size: -
j_call: TRBJ1-5
cdr3_aa: CASSPDPSNQPQHF

v_call: TRBV2
clone_size: -
j_call: TRBJ2-7
cdr3_aa: CASESLSYEQYF

v_call: TRBV12-5
clone_size: -
j_call: TRBJ1-5
cdr3_aa: CASGDRGNQPQHF

v_call: TRBV30
clone_size: -
j_call: TRBJ1-1
cdr3_aa: CAWSRIMNTEAFF

v_call: TRBV19
clone_size: -
j_call: TRBJ2-6
cdr3_aa: CASSDRGPGANVLTF

v_call: TRBV11-3
clone_size: -
j_call: TRBJ2-6
cdr3_aa: CASSLGGSGANVLTF

v_call: TRBV6-5
clone_size: -
j_call: TRBJ1-2
cdr3_aa: CASAGQGGLYGYTF

v_call: TRBV28
clone_size: -
j_call: TRBJ2-7
cdr3_aa: CASRPGPAYEQYF

v_call: TRBV30
clone_size: -
j_call: TRBJ1-5
cdr3_aa: CAWSVPTQGGYSNQPQHF

v_call: TRBV6-6
clone_size: -
j_call: TRBJ2-3
cdr3_aa: CASSPVRGGRTDTQYF

v_call: TRBV18
clone_size: -
j_call: TRBJ1-3
cdr3_aa: CASSPALRGPGNTIYF

v_call: TRBV27
clone_size: -
j_call: TRBJ2-1
cdr3_aa: CASSISLAGVFYNEQFF

v_call: TRBV18
clone_size: few
j_call: TRBJ2-3
cdr3_aa: CASSPAGGPDTQYF

v_call: TRBV2
clone_size: -
j_call: TRBJ2-3
cdr3_aa: CASSELGRGVDTQYF

v_call: TRBV18
clone_size: -
j_call: TRBJ2-1
cdr3_aa: CASSPALAGGYNEQFF

v_call: TRBV4-1
clone_size: -
j_call: TRBJ2-3
cdr3_aa: CASSQGLRWSGATDTQYF

v_call: TRBV28
clone_size: -
j_call: TRBJ2-1
cdr3_aa: CASSPSGRGNNEQFF

v_call: TRBV10-3
clone_size: -
j_call: TRBJ2-5
cdr3_aa: CAISESQETQYF

v_call: TRBV28
clone_size: -
j_call: TRBJ1-5
cdr3_aa: CGGSRAGKGNNQPQHF

v_call: TRBV30
clone_size: -
j_call: TRBJ1-1
cdr3_aa: CAWSVSNFAVEAFF

v_call: TRBV5-1
clone_size: -
j_call: TRBJ2-1
cdr3_aa: CASTPIYGSNEQFF

v_call: TRBV14
clone_size: -
j_call: TRBJ1-2
cdr3_aa: CASSQAWGNYGYTF

v_call: TRBV29-1
clone_size: -
j_call: TRBJ2-1
cdr3_aa: CSVVNRRILSNEQFF

v_call: TRBV12-5
clone_size: -
j_call: TRBJ1-5
cdr3_aa: CASEINNQPQHF

v_call: TRBV6-5
clone_size: -
j_call: TRBJ1-1
cdr3_aa: CASSQGVKAFF

v_call: TRBV27
clone_size: few
j_call: TRBJ1-6
cdr3_aa: CATRTYNSPLHF

v_call: TRBV19
clone_size: -
j_call: TRBJ2-7
cdr3_aa: CASSMDRGRGDEQYF

v_call: TRBV29-1
clone_size: -
j_call: TRBJ1-2
cdr3_aa: CSVEQGVGYTF